The present TCR beta chain was sequenced within a study of blood T cell repertoires in COVID-19. Original processing notes: Researchers report that nucleated cell counts were estimated from reference gene primer amplification. Measured with immunoSEQ multiplex PCR; TCRdb has only the in-frame clones, and not every one. The D gene and trimming were derived from the DNA, and the V and J assignments and clone size from that table. The table records 150,000 to 200,000 clones, more than 75% of them present only once. Per germline, CDR1 MNHEY and CDR2 SMNVEV (reference sequence). The CDR3 spans 15 residues. Germline trimming cut 2 bases from V and 7 bases from J; bases unmatched to any gene: 4. This clone has just one count.

The source of this sequence is a woman aged 45-59 years with acute COVID-19. The V and J genes are TRBV27 and TRBJ1-6; 8 bases fit TRBD1. The sample consisted of PBMCs or T cells enriched from blood (not recorded which). CDR3 coding DNA: TGTGCCAGCAGTTTACTCGGACAGGGCAATTCACCCCTCCACTTT. Its translation is CASSLLGQGNSPLHF.